This entry lists 21 T cell receptor beta chains sequenced from one sample in a study of shared clonotypes between healthy human individuals. Naive-designated CD8 cells lacked CD45RO, were positively enriched for CCR7, and omitted terminally differentiated effector memory CD45RA+ cells. Clones were read by immunoSEQ multiplex PCR, and TCRdb kept only the in-frame ones, dropping some. Here the sample spans some 2,100,000 clones, under 95% being singletons. Material: naive CD8+ T cells from PBMCs. These receptors originate from a man aged 18 to 35 in good health. Some clones in this sample may be carry-over from other donors' samples.

The genes are TRBV27 and TRBJ2-1, with 8 positions matching TRBD2. The CDR3 loop spans 16 amino acids. Germline CDR1 and CDR2: MNHEY and SMNVEV (reference sequence). V lost 5 bases, J lost 5 bases, and 11 bases stayed unmatched. CDR3 coding DNA: TGTGCCAGCAGTCCCACCCTGACTAGCGCCCACAATGAGCAGTTCTTC. Protein product: CASSPTLTSAHNEQFF.

DNA for the CDR3: TGCGCCAGCAGCTTGGAGGTCGGCCAGTTCTATGGCTACACCTTC. Translating it yields CASSLEVGQFYGYTF. This chain joins TRBV5-1 and TRBJ1-2; D is unclear. V was cut by 0 bases and J by 4 bases, with 13 bases left in between. Germline CDR1 SGHRS, CDR2 YFSETQ. The CDR3 runs 15 residues. The whole variable domain, remainder taken from reference TRBV5-1 and TRBJ1-2, is KAGVTQTPRYLIKTRGQQVTLSCSPISGHRSVSWYQQTPGQGLQFLFEYFSETQRNKGNFPGRFSGRQFSNSRSEMNVSTLELGDSALYLCASSLEVGQFYGYTFGSGTRLTVV.

J is TRBJ2-3 and V is TRBV6-1; D tentatively reads TRBD1 or TRBD2 (5 bases each). Germline loops: CDR1 MNHNS, CDR2 SASEGT. The CDR3 is 17 residues long. Trimming shortened V by 3 bases and J by 0 bases, and 16 bases separated the two germline ends. The CDR3 here is CASSDPGTQPSTDTQYF. The CDR3 DNA follows: TGTGCCAGCAGTGACCCAGGGACCCAACCCAGCACAGATACGCAGTATTTT.

The rearrangement joins TRBV5-1 to TRBJ2-7, with a weak D call TRBD1 (6 bases). Germline values: CDR1 SGHRS, CDR2 YFSETQ. The CDR3 sequence is 15 residues long. V was trimmed by 0 bases and J by 3 bases, leaving 13 bases between them. CDR3 coding DNA: TGCGCCAGCAGCTTGGAACCGGGACAATTCTACGAGCAGTACTTC. It codes for CASSLEPGQFYEQYF.

V is TRBV6-6 and J is TRBJ2-3, with TRBD1 matching 9 bases. Germline CDR1 is MNHNY and CDR2 is SVGAGI (reference sequence). CDR3 length equals 15 residues. Trimming cost V 1 base and J 1 base; bases outside gene matches: 0. CDR3 bases: TGTGCCAGCAGTTACTGGGACAGGGGCACAGATACGCAGTATTTT. Its translation is CASSYWDRGTDTQYF.

The rearrangement joins TRBV19 to TRBJ1-5; no clear D. Germline V gene lookup returns CDR1 LNHDA and CDR2 SQIVND (reference sequence). V lost 0 bases to trimming and J lost 0 bases, with 12 bases between them. The CDR3 is 17 residues long. For the CDR3, the DNA is TGTGCCAGTAGTATAGATTGGGGTCCCTATAGCAATCAGCCCCAGCATTTT. It codes for CASSIDWGPYSNQPQHF. Based on the CDR3 plus reference TRBV19 and TRBJ1-5, the full variable domain is DGGITQSPKYLFRKEGQNVTLSCEQNLNHDAMYWYRQDPGQGLRLIYYSQIVNDFQKGDIAEGYSVSREKKESFPLTVTSAQKNPTAFYLCASSIDWGPYSNQPQHFGDGTRLSIL.

The chain joins TRBV27 to TRBJ2-1; D remains unclear. Germline lookup yields CDR1 MNHEY and CDR2 SMNVEV (reference sequence). The CDR3 totals 15 residues. The V end lost 2 bases, the J end lost 7 bases, and 15 bases lay between the germline ends. CDR3 sequence (DNA): TGTGCCAGCAGTTTAGGTACTGTGATAAGGAATGAGCAGTTCTTC. Translating gives CASSLGTVIRNEQFF.

The chain joins TRBV28 to TRBJ2-5; tentatively, D is TRBD2 (7 bases). Germline V gene lookup returns CDR1 MDHEN and CDR2 SYDVKM. V was cut by 3 bases and J by 2 bases, with 19 bases left in between. This CDR3 has 17 amino acids. The CDR3 sequence: CASSLGGGGARQETQYF. DNA for the CDR3: TGTGCCAGCAGTTTGGGCGGCGGGGGCGCCCGGCAAGAGACCCAGTACTTC.

The CDR3 nucleotides read TGTGCCTGGACCCCGGGACAGGGGGAATACGAGCAGTACTTC. Translation gives CAWTPGQGEYEQYF. The gene calls are TRBV30 and TRBJ2-5, with 11 bases aligning to TRBD1. The end of the DNA aligns better with TRBJ2-7, so the J call may be wrong. The CDR3 has 14 amino acids. CDR1 and CDR2 from the germline V gene are GTSNPN and SVGIG (reference sequence).

This chain uses TRBV11-2 with TRBJ1-1; 7 bases match TRBD1. V was pared by 5 bases and J by 0 bases, with 3 bases of the junction left unmatched. The CDR3 has 14 amino acids. Germline CDR1 is SGHAT and CDR2 is FQNNGV. This CDR3 is CASSPTGLNTEAFF. The CDR3 bases are TGTGCCAGCAGCCCGACAGGGCTGAACACTGAAGCTTTCTTT.

Comment on this clone: The same CDR3 can be traced to other DNA sequences in this sample. The J gene is TRBJ1-5, the V gene TRBV27; no definite D call. This CDR3 is 17 amino acids long. V gave up 2 bases and J gave up 0 bases, with 14 bases separating them. CDR1 and CDR2 from the germline V gene are MNHEY and SMNVEV (reference sequence). The CDR3 sequence is CASSLRGGPYSNQPQHF. CDR3 DNA sequence: TGTGCCAGCAGTTTACGGGGAGGGCCCTATAGCAATCAGCCCCAGCATTTT.

The chain links TRBV19 to TRBJ2-1; the match to TRBD2 covers 9 bases. CDR3 length equals 16 residues. Trimming removed 8 bases from V and 3 bases from J; junction bases left unmatched: 11. Germline V gives CDR1 LNHDA, CDR2 SQIVND (reference sequence). The CDR3 DNA reads TGTGCCAGTGCCTTCCTGGCGGGAGGGGGCTACAATGAGCAGTTCTTC. Translated, it gives CASAFLAGGGYNEQFF.

This chain links TRBV11-2 with TRBJ1-5; TRBD1 might be the D (6 bases). Germline lookup yields CDR1 SGHAT and CDR2 FQNNGV. The CDR3 is 17 residues long. Deletions cut 5 bases from V and 2 bases from J, with 19 bases between. The CDR3 loop is CASSIQAGGWGNQPQHF. CDR3 in DNA: TGTGCCAGCAGCATACAAGCGGGGGGCTGGGGCAATCAGCCCCAGCATTTT.

The gene calls are TRBV10-1 and TRBJ2-3, with D possibly matching TRBD2 (6 bases). There are 13 residues in the CDR3. CDR1 is WNHNN and CDR2 is SYGVQD in the germline V gene (reference sequence). The V end was cut by 10 bases, the J end by 2 bases, with 13 bases between. The CDR3 DNA sequence: TGCGCCATCTGGGACTGGTTCACAGATACGCAGTATTTT. Its protein product is CAIWDWFTDTQYF.

This chain connects TRBV2 to TRBJ1-1; no definite D call. Germline-derived CDR1 and CDR2 are SNHLY and FYNNEI. The CDR3 contains 11 residues. Trimming left V 8 bases short and J 3 bases short, with 7 bases between. CDR3 sequence (DNA): TGTGCCAGCCCAGTGGACACTGAAGCTTTCTTT. It yields the protein CASPVDTEAFF.

This clone is a singleton in its sample. This chain connects TRBV10-2 to TRBJ2-7, with 8 bases that match TRBD1. Losses at the gene ends were 5 bases for V and 3 bases for J; bases not matched to a gene: 6. This CDR3 comprises 14 residues. The germline CDR1 and CDR2 sequences are WSHSY and SAAADI. The CDR3: CASSLGQGGYEQYF. The CDR3 DNA follows: TGCGCCAGCAGTCTAGGACAGGGCGGCTACGAGCAGTACTTC.

V and J are TRBV28 and TRBJ1-5; maybe TRBD1 (5 bases). The CDR3 has 19 residues. Germline assignment: CDR1 MDHEN and CDR2 SYDVKM. V was shortened by 3 bases and J by 0 bases, with 21 bases between the two germline ends. The CDR3 loop is CASSFWAGEGIYSNQPQHF. Here the CDR3 DNA reads TGTGCCAGCAGTTTTTGGGCGGGGGAAGGGATATATAGCAATCAGCCCCAGCATTTT.

The chain has TRBV6-1 and TRBJ2-7; perhaps D is TRBD1 or TRBD2 (5 bases each). CDR1 MNHNS and CDR2 SASEGT come from the germline V gene. The V gene lost 1 base and the J gene lost 4 bases, with 14 bases spanning the gap. CDR3 length: 15 residues. Here the CDR3 reads CASSEGGWVRYEQYF. The CDR3 DNA is TGTGCCAGCAGTGAAGGGGGGTGGGTTCGATACGAGCAGTACTTC.

This clone has just one count. The genes are TRBV5-6 and TRBJ1-2; D remains ambiguous. Trimming took off 4 bases at V and 4 bases at J, with 14 bases between the two ends. Per the germline V gene, CDR1 is SGHDT and CDR2 is YYEEEE. This CDR3 region has 14 residues. CDR3 sequence (DNA): TGTGCCAGCAGCCCTGCTACAGAGACCTATGGCTACACCTTC. Its translation is CASSPATETYGYTF.

The genes are TRBV7-9 and TRBJ2-2; TRBD1 agrees at 9 bases. Trimming at V came to 2 bases and at J to 2 bases, leaving 6 bases not matched to a gene. The germline V gene encodes CDR1 SEHNR and CDR2 FQNEAQ (reference sequence). The CDR3 loop spans 17 amino acids. This CDR3 reads CASSLPSGQGNTGELFF. As DNA, the CDR3 is TGTGCCAGCAGCTTACCGTCGGGACAGGGAAACACCGGGGAGCTGTTTTTT.

The CDR3 DNA reads TGCAGCGTTACGACGGACTACAATGAGCAGTTCTTC. It translates to CSVTTDYNEQFF. The chain combines TRBV29-1 with TRBJ2-1; D is unresolved. Germline V gene lookup returns CDR1 SQVTM and CDR2 ANQGSEA. V shed 5 bases and J shed 3 bases, with 8 bases lying between them. The CDR3 contains 12 residues.